This T cell receptor (beta chain) was sequenced during a study of OX40 agonist ivuxolimab in advanced cancers. The assay was immunoSEQ multiplex PCR, and TCRdb's table has in-frame clones only and misses some. The table has tens of thousands of clones, approximately 90% seen once; the top ten hold around 0.34%. The V gene lost 5 bases and the J gene lost 0 bases, with 17 bases spanning the gap. The CDR3 is 17 amino acids. Germline values: CDR1 MDHEN, CDR2 SYDVKM. V and J are TRBV28 and TRBJ1-5, with a weak D call TRBD1 (5 bases). This clonotype was sampled from an adult with an advanced solid tumor such as melanoma, head and neck, liver or kidney cancer. Here the sequenced sample was CD4+ or CD8+ T cells sorted from blood, taken in a trial of the OX40 agonist ivuxolimab. The chain's CDR3 is CASSVHTGTVSNQPQHF. CDR3 nucleotide sequence: TGTGCCAGCAGTGTGCACACCGGGACGGTTAGCAATCAGCCCCAGCATTTT.